This T cell receptor (beta chain) was captured by sequencing in a study of T cell repertoires in cytomegalovirus infection. This clonotype was counted at least ten times. The antigen is not known. Looked up from germline, CDR1 is SGHTA and CDR2 is FQGNSA. This CDR3 contains 15 residues. Between the trimmed V and J ends, which lost 0 bases and 4 bases, there was a span of 10 bases. A single record per CDR3 protein comes from TCRdb applying MiXCR to the reads. The table records hundreds of thousands of distinct CDR3 sequences, 31% of them present only once. The source material was cultured CD8+ T cells from PBMCs, sampled from culture after CMV antigen stimulation. This sequence originates from a human donor in good health (CMV status not recorded). Some clones in this sample may be carry-over from other donors' samples. The rearrangement uses TRBV7-2 and TRBJ2-1; D may be TRBD2 (6 bases). The CDR3 here is CASSLAGLDYNEQFF. CDR3 coding DNA: TGTGCCAGCAGCTTAGCGGGACTCGATTACAATGAGCAGTTCTTC.